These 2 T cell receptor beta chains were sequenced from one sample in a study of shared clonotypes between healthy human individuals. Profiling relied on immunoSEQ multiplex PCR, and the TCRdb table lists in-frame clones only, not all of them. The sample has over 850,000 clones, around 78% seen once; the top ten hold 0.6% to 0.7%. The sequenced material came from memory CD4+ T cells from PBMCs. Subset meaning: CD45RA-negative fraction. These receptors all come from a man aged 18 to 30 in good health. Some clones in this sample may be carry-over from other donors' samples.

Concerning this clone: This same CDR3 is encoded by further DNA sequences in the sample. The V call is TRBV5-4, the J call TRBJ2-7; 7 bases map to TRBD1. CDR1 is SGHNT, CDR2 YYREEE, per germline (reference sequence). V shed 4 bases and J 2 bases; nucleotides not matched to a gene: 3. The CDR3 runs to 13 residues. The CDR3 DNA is TGTGCCAGCAGCCTAGGGGGCCCCTACGAGCAGTACTTC. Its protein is CASSLGGPYEQYF.

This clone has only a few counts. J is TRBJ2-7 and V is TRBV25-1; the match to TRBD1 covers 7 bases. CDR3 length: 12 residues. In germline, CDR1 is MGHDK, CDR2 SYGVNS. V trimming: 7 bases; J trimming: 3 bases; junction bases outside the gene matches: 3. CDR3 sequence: CASMGQNYEQYF. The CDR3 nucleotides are TGTGCCAGCATGGGACAGAACTACGAGCAGTACTTC.